These 25 T cell receptor beta chains came from one sample sequenced in a study of blood T cell repertoires in COVID-19. Repertoires were generated with immunoSEQ multiplex PCR, while TCRdb's copy carries only in-frame clones and drops some. The profile covers 170,000 or so clones, with 65% to 90% appearing a single time and more than 7.5% taken by the ten largest. Sample: peripheral blood. The receptors here all came from a man in his fifties with active or convalescent COVID-19.

The chain recombines TRBV5-1 with TRBJ2-5; D gene unclear. Germline CDR1 is SGHRS and CDR2 is YFSETQ. The CDR3 spans 14 residues. V was cut by 0 bases and J by 2 bases, with 8 bases left in between. For the CDR3, the DNA is TGCGCCAGCAGCTTGGAGGCTAGTCAAGAGACCCAGTACTTC. Its translation: CASSLEASQETQYF. Drawing the rest from reference TRBV5-1 and TRBJ2-5, the complete variable domain is KAGVTQTPRYLIKTRGQQVTLSCSPISGHRSVSWYQQTPGQGLQFLFEYFSETQRNKGNFPGRFSGRQFSNSRSEMNVSTLELGDSALYLCASSLEASQETQYFGPGTRLLVL.

The genes are TRBV6-5 and TRBJ1-2, with 7 bases aligning to TRBD1. This CDR3 contains 14 residues. Germline CDR1 MNHEY, CDR2 SVGAGI. Germline trimming cut 7 bases from V and 5 bases from J; bases unmatched to any gene: 10. DNA for the CDR3: TGTGCCAGCATTCCCCGACAGGGTGCTTATGGCTACACCTTC. As protein: CASIPRQGAYGYTF.

The chain is built from TRBV29-1 and TRBJ1-1, with D possibly TRBD1 on 6 matching bases. Germline V gives CDR1 SQVTM, CDR2 ANQGSEA. Trimming took off 8 bases at V and 4 bases at J, with 17 bases between the two ends. The CDR3 covers 13 residues. The CDR3: CSLRGTLSTEAFF. CDR3 nucleotides: TGCAGCCTCAGGGGTACTTTGAGCACTGAAGCTTTCTTT.

V is TRBV27 and J is TRBJ2-1, with 10 nucleotides matching TRBD2. V lost 7 bases and J lost 9; bases outside the gene matches: 12. The CDR3 loop spans 15 amino acids. Germline V lookup: CDR1 MNHEY, CDR2 SMNVEV (reference sequence). This CDR3 reads CASTIGLAGAGEQFF. CDR3 DNA: TGTGCCAGCACCATCGGCCTAGCGGGAGCTGGTGAGCAGTTCTTC.

The chain carries TRBV12-3 or TRBV12-4 and TRBJ2-7; 7 bases are shared with TRBD1. CDR3 length: 12 amino acids. Trimming took 4 bases from V and 6 from J; bases not matched to a gene: 3. The CDR3 loop reads CASSYDRVEQYF. In DNA, the CDR3 is TGTGCCAGCAGTTACGACAGGGTCGAGCAGTACTTC.

This chain connects TRBV19 to TRBJ1-1, with D possibly TRBD1 on 5 matching bases. Germline V CDR1 and CDR2: LNHDA, SQIVND (reference sequence). This CDR3 has 15 amino acids. With 1 base removed from V and 4 bases from J, the gap between germline ends came to 13 bases. DNA for the CDR3: TGTGCCAGTAGTATAGTCGGGAGCAGGGTCACTGAAGCTTTCTTT. Amino acid sequence: CASSIVGSRVTEAFF.

The CDR3 here is CSVIQGALEKLFF. CDR3 sequence (DNA): TGCAGCGTTATACAGGGGGCCCTCGAAAAACTGTTTTTT. This chain joins TRBV29-1 and TRBJ1-4; 9 bases are a match to TRBD1. The CDR3 loop spans 13 amino acids. CDR1 SQVTM and CDR2 ANQGSEA come from the germline V gene. V lost 5 bases, J lost 8 bases, and 6 bases stayed unmatched.

The rearrangement links TRBV15 to TRBJ2-5, with a weak D call TRBD1 (5 bases). The germline CDR1 and CDR2 sequences are LNHNV and YYDKDF (reference sequence). The CDR3 is 14 residues long. The ends were cut back, 0 bases at V and 4 bases at J, with 9 bases in the middle. CDR3 in amino acids: CATSRESQGETQYF. The CDR3 DNA reads TGTGCCACCAGCAGAGAAAGCCAGGGAGAGACCCAGTACTTC.

The J gene is TRBJ2-7, the V gene TRBV15; possibly TRBD1 for D (6 bases). V lost 1 base and J 3 bases, leaving 13 bases between the germline ends. Germline V gives CDR1 LNHNV, CDR2 YYDKDF (reference sequence). This CDR3 spans 15 amino acids. The CDR3 sequence is CATSRAGQPIYEQYF. In DNA, the CDR3 is TGTGCCACCAGCAGAGCAGGACAGCCCATCTACGAGCAGTACTTC.

The chain joins TRBV2 to TRBJ1-6; D not certain. V was shortened by 7 bases and J by 9 bases, with 10 bases between the two germline ends. The CDR3 length is 12 residues. Germline V gene data show CDR1 as SNHLY and CDR2 as FYNNEI. DNA of the CDR3: TGTGCCAGCACCATGACGGGTTCACCCCTCCACTTT. Its translation: CASTMTGSPLHF. The whole variable domain, filled in from reference TRBV2 and TRBJ1-6, reads EPEVTQTPSHQVTQMGQEVILRCVPISNHLYFYWYRQILGQKVEFLVSFYNNEISEKSEIFDDQFSVERPDGSNFTLKIRSTKLEDSAMYFCASTMTGSPLHFGNGTRLTVT.

This chain uses TRBV10-3 with TRBJ2-2, with 10 nucleotides matching TRBD1. The CDR3 is made up of 16 amino acids. With V trimmed by 8 bases and J by 1 base, 7 bases remained unmatched. Germline CDR1 reads ENHRY; CDR2 reads SYGVKD. CDR3 region: CAISTGTGENTGELFF. For the CDR3, the DNA is TGTGCCATCTCCACCGGGACAGGGGAGAACACCGGGGAGCTGTTTTTT.

The V call is TRBV5-5, the J call TRBJ2-7; 7 bases align to TRBD1. Trimming at V came to 3 bases and at J to 9 bases, leaving 12 bases not matched to a gene. Germline values: CDR1 SGHKS, CDR2 YYEKEE (reference sequence). The CDR3 is 14 amino acids. For the CDR3, the DNA is TGTGCCAGCAGCTCCGGACAGGCCCTAGTGGTGCAGTACTTC. Translating it yields CASSSGQALVVQYF.

The chain links TRBV7-2 to TRBJ2-3; maybe TRBD2 (5 bases). CDR1 and CDR2 (germline): SGHTA, FQGNSA. V was shortened by 5 bases and J by 4 bases, with 7 bases between the two germline ends. The length of the CDR3 is 12 residues. The CDR3 loop is CASSQRADTQYF. The CDR3 DNA reads as TGTGCCAGCAGCCAGAGGGCAGATACGCAGTATTTT.

The J gene is TRBJ2-3, the V gene TRBV19, with TRBD2 matching 9 bases. Germline CDR1 is LNHDA and CDR2 is SQIVND (reference sequence). Germline trimming cut 5 bases from V and 2 bases from J; bases unmatched to any gene: 5. The length of the CDR3 is 15 residues. The CDR3 sequence: CASSLLAGITDTQYF. The CDR3 DNA follows: TGTGCCAGTAGTCTTCTAGCGGGGATCACAGATACGCAGTATTTT. Drawing the rest from reference TRBV19 and TRBJ2-3, the complete variable domain is DGGITQSPKYLFRKEGQNVTLSCEQNLNHDAMYWYRQDPGQGLRLIYYSQIVNDFQKGDIAEGYSVSREKKESFPLTVTSAQKNPTAFYLCASSLLAGITDTQYFGPGTRLTVL.

This clone was seen only once. This chain joins TRBV5-4 and TRBJ2-1; 8 positions agree with TRBD2. The V gene's germline CDR1 is SGHNT and CDR2 YYREEE (reference sequence). With V trimmed by 0 bases and J by 9 bases, 2 bases remained unmatched. This CDR3 spans 13 amino acids. CDR3 nucleotide sequence: TGTGCCAGCAGCTTGGGACTAGCGTTTGAGCAGTTCTTC. Its translation is CASSLGLAFEQFF.

This clone was seen more than once but under ten times. Written as DNA, the CDR3 is TGTGCCAGAAGCTTGGTCAGGAAACAAGAGACCCAGTACTTC. Translated, it gives CARSLVRKQETQYF. V usage is TRBV5-3 and J usage is TRBJ2-5; D unresolved. TRBV5-3 is placed among ORFs of uncertain function. CDR3 size: 14 residues. The ends were cut back, 0 bases at V and 2 bases at J, with 8 bases in the middle.

This clone was seen more than once but under ten times. V is TRBV6-1 and J is TRBJ1-1, with no clear D. Germline loops: CDR1 MNHNS, CDR2 SASEGT. The V end was cut by 2 bases, the J end by 1 base, with 8 bases between. The length of the CDR3 is 14 residues. The CDR3 reads CASSENGGNTEAFF. The DNA for the CDR3 is TGTGCCAGCAGTGAAAACGGAGGGAACACTGAAGCTTTCTTT.

V gene TRBV5-6 combines with J gene TRBJ2-7, with TRBD2 matching over 8 bases. Trimming cost V 5 bases and J 2 bases; bases outside gene matches: 12. CDR1 and CDR2 from the germline V gene are SGHDT and YYEEEE. This CDR3 comprises 16 residues. In nucleotides, the CDR3 is TGTGCCAGCAGACCCCTGGTGGGCGGGGGGACCTACGAGCAGTACTTC. Protein: CASRPLVGGGTYEQYF. Drawing the rest from reference TRBV5-6 and TRBJ2-7, the complete variable domain is DAGVTQSPTHLIKTRGQQVTLRCSPKSGHDTVSWYQQALGQGPQFIFQYYEEEERQRGNFPDRFSGHQFPNYSSELNVNALLLGDSALYLCASRPLVGGGTYEQYFGPGTRLTVT.

The V gene is TRBV29-1, the J gene TRBJ1-2, with a possible D match to TRBD1 (6 bases). V dropped 4 bases and J dropped 2 bases, with 17 bases sitting between them. The germline gives CDR1 SQVTM, CDR2 ANQGSEA. CDR3 size: 15 residues. The CDR3 loop is CSVVSTETGNYGYTF. CDR3 DNA sequence: TGCAGCGTTGTTAGCACTGAGACAGGCAACTATGGCTACACCTTC.

The rearrangement uses TRBV4-2 and TRBJ1-2; 7 bases fit TRBD1. The germline V gene encodes CDR1 LGHNA and CDR2 YNFKEQ. CDR3 length equals 15 residues. Unmatched junction bases numbered 10, after V lost 4 bases and J lost 5 bases. In DNA, the CDR3 is TGTGCCAGCAGCCTAACAGGGGCTGGGGGTTATGGCTACACCTTC. As protein: CASSLTGAGGYGYTF.

The chain links TRBV4-1 to TRBJ2-5; 11 bases line up with TRBD2. CDR1 and CDR2 from the germline V gene are MGHRA and YSYEKL. With V trimmed by 1 base and J by 2 bases, 12 bases remained unmatched. This CDR3 spans 19 amino acids. CDR3 coding DNA: TGCGCCAGCAGCCAAGTCCTAGCGGGAGGTGGGGGCCTACAAGAGACCCAGTACTTC. Translating it yields CASSQVLAGGGGLQETQYF.

The chain couples TRBV4-1 to TRBJ2-7; 10 nucleotides line up with TRBD1. Germline V gene lookup returns CDR1 MGHRA and CDR2 YSYEKL. CDR3 size: 18 residues. V lost 5 bases to trimming and J lost 6 bases; unmatched junction nucleotides: 19. The DNA for the CDR3 is TGCGCCAGCAGCACAAACCCTAGAGAAGGGACAGGGGATATCGAGCAGTACTTC. Protein product: CASSTNPREGTGDIEQYF.

Of note for this clone: The same CDR3 also results from other DNA sequences found in this sample. The chain combines TRBV6-1 with TRBJ1-2, with D maybe TRBD1 (5 bases). Germline lookup yields CDR1 MNHNS and CDR2 SASEGT. The CDR3 length is 13 residues. Trimming pared 0 bases from V and 5 bases from J, leaving 7 bases between. The CDR3 region is CASSEAGGYGYTF. CDR3 nucleotide sequence: TGTGCCAGCAGTGAAGCGGGGGGGTATGGCTACACCTTC.

V gene TRBV29-1 combines with J gene TRBJ2-3; D is perhaps TRBD1 (7 bases). CDR3 length equals 15 residues. Trimming shortened V by 7 bases and J by 3 bases, and 20 bases separated the two germline ends. CDR1 is SQVTM, CDR2 ANQGSEA, per germline. Written as DNA, the CDR3 is TGCAGCGCCCGAAGGGGGGCAGGGGGTACAGATACGCAGTATTTT. It encodes CSARRGAGGTDTQYF.

The chain links TRBV4-1 to TRBJ2-1; D possibly corresponds to TRBD1 (6 bases). The CDR3 runs 17 residues. V lost 4 bases, J lost 6 bases, and 22 bases lay in between. Germline CDR1 is MGHRA and CDR2 is YSYEKL. CDR3 sequence reads: CASSLDLGHPGVNEQFF. The CDR3 nucleotides are TGCGCCAGCAGCCTCGACCTGGGACACCCAGGGGTCAATGAGCAGTTCTTC.